These 30 T cell receptor beta chains came from one sample sequenced in a study of blood T cell repertoires in COVID-19. Assay used: immunoSEQ multiplex PCR; TCRdb lists only in-frame clones, some missing. Here the sample spans 260,000 or so clones, around 90% being singletons. The sample taken for sequencing was peripheral blood. All receptors derive from a man younger than 30 with active or convalescent COVID-19.

This CDR3 reads CASSRRKGNGRIRAQPQHF. The DNA for the CDR3 is TGTGCCAGCAGCCGCCGGAAGGGAAACGGGAGGATTAGGGCTCAGCCCCAGCATTTT. This rearrangement joins TRBV3-1 (or the pseudogene TRBV3-2) to TRBJ1-5; no reliable D call. Germline V gene sequence: CDR1 LGHDT, CDR2 YNNKEL (reference sequence). Trimming removed 4 bases from V and 6 bases from J, with 28 bases in between. The CDR3 is made up of 19 amino acids.

V gene TRBV24-1 combines with J gene TRBJ2-1, with D unclear. V was shortened by 2 bases and J by 0 bases, with 10 bases between the two germline ends. The germline gives CDR1 KGHDR, CDR2 SFDVKD. CDR3 length: 16 amino acids. CDR3 bases: TGTGCCACCAGTGATTCCCCGGCTAGCTCCTACAATGAGCAGTTCTTC. Translation gives CATSDSPASSYNEQFF.

The chain recombines TRBV5-5 with TRBJ2-3, with D possibly TRBD2 on 5 matching bases. CDR3 length: 15 residues. Trimming took off 1 base at V and 2 bases at J, with 11 bases between the two ends. The germline gives CDR1 SGHKS, CDR2 YYEKEE (reference sequence). The CDR3 DNA is TGTGCCAGCAGCTTGAGAAGCGGAACCACAGATACGCAGTATTTT. Translation: CASSLRSGTTDTQYF.

The chain is built from TRBV5-1 and TRBJ2-2; 8 positions match TRBD1. The CDR3 runs 20 residues. The ends lost 0 bases at V and 0 bases at J; junction bases unmatched: 13. CDR1 SGHRS and CDR2 YFSETQ come from the germline V gene. This CDR3 reads CASSLAPDRAAFTNTGELFF. As DNA, the CDR3 is TGCGCCAGCAGCTTGGCCCCGGACAGGGCCGCGTTTACGAACACCGGGGAGCTGTTTTTT. The full variable domain, in which reference TRBV5-1 and TRBJ2-2 provide the parts outside the CDR3, is KAGVTQTPRYLIKTRGQQVTLSCSPISGHRSVSWYQQTPGQGLQFLFEYFSETQRNKGNFPGRFSGRQFSNSRSEMNVSTLELGDSALYLCASSLAPDRAAFTNTGELFFGEGSRLTVL.

The sample holds one count of this clone. This chain connects TRBV10-2 to TRBJ2-7; 11 nucleotides line up with TRBD2. CDR1 and CDR2 from the germline V gene are WSHSY and SAAADI. V dropped 4 bases and J dropped 7; count of bases not matched to a gene: 6. CDR3 length: 14 amino acids. The CDR3 DNA is TGCGCCAGCAGTGCGGTAGCGGGGGGGCCTGAGCAGTACTTC. Encoded protein: CASSAVAGGPEQYF.

CDR3 sequence reads: CATSRPTGYEQYF. Here the CDR3 DNA reads TGTGCCACCAGCAGACCGACAGGGTACGAGCAGTACTTC. V gene TRBV15 combines with J gene TRBJ2-7, with 7 positions matching TRBD1. CDR3 length: 13 amino acids. J gave up 4 bases and V 2 bases, and 2 bases lay outside the gene matches. Germline V lookup: CDR1 LNHNV, CDR2 YYDKDF (reference sequence). Together with reference TRBV15 and TRBJ2-7, the CDR3 gives the full variable domain: DAMVIQNPRYQVTQFGKPVTLSCSQTLNHNVMYWYQQKSSQAPKLLFHYYDKDFNNEADTPDNFQSRRPNTSFCFLDIRSPGLGDTAMYLCATSRPTGYEQYFGPGTRLTVT.

The chain couples TRBV19 to TRBJ1-3; a possible D gene is TRBD1 (5 bases). Germline CDR1 is LNHDA and CDR2 is SQIVND (reference sequence). Trimming removed 7 bases at V and 0 bases at J, with 13 bases between. There are 15 residues in the CDR3. The CDR3 nucleotides are TGTGCCAGTACCCTACAGGCTCGCTCTGGAAACACCATATATTTT. Protein: CASTLQARSGNTIYF.

The rearrangement uses TRBV3-1 (or the pseudogene TRBV3-2) and TRBJ2-5, with 8 bases lining up with TRBD1. Germline V gene lookup returns CDR1 LGHDT and CDR2 YNNKEL (reference sequence). CDR3 length equals 15 residues. J was trimmed by 4 bases and V by 4 bases; bases with no gene match: 8. Written as DNA, the CDR3 is TGTGCCAGCAGCCCACGGACAGGGTGGTCAGAGACCCAGTACTTC. It yields the protein CASSPRTGWSETQYF.

The chain links TRBV5-4 to TRBJ2-3, with TRBD2 matching 12 bases. CDR3 length: 17 residues. V lost 0 bases to trimming and J lost 5 bases; unmatched junction nucleotides: 7. Germline CDR1 and CDR2: SGHNT and YYREEE (reference sequence). As DNA, the CDR3 is TGTGCCAGCAGCTTGGTTCTAGCGGGGGGGCTGGTAGATACGCAGTATTTT. Its translation is CASSLVLAGGLVDTQYF.

The chain couples TRBV14 to TRBJ1-1, with 9 bases identical to TRBD1. This CDR3 has 18 amino acids. Germline CDR1 SGHDN, CDR2 FVKESK. Trimming removed 3 bases from V and 4 bases from J; junction bases left unmatched: 15. CDR3 coding DNA: TGTGCCAGCAGCCAGAGGTACAGGGGGCGACGTGAAACCACTGAAGCTTTCTTT. This translates into CASSQRYRGRRETTEAFF.

V gene TRBV3-1 (or the pseudogene TRBV3-2) combines with J gene TRBJ1-5; 8 nucleotides match TRBD1. CDR1 and CDR2 (germline): LGHDT, YNNKEL (reference sequence). There are 15 residues in the CDR3. The V segment lost 4 bases and the J segment 3 bases; nucleotides outside the gene matches: 5. DNA for the CDR3: TGTGCCAGCAGCCCCACGACAGGGGCCAATCAGCCCCAGCATTTT. This sequence encodes CASSPTTGANQPQHF.

Regarding this clone: A much larger clonotype is one base distant, so this may be a read error. V and J are TRBV24-1 and TRBJ2-2; D is possibly TRBD1 (6 bases). CDR1 is KGHDR, CDR2 SFDVKD, per germline. This CDR3 is 15 amino acids long. The V end lost 4 bases, the J end lost 1 base, and 9 bases lay between the germline ends. CDR3 in DNA: TGTGCCACCAGTGACCCGGGACAGAACACCGGGGAGCTGTTTTTT. Protein: CATSDPGQNTGELFF.

The chain is built from TRBV5-6 and TRBJ2-3, with D perhaps TRBD1 (6 bases). Germline CDR1 SGHDT, CDR2 YYEEEE. The CDR3 sequence is 13 residues long. V lost 3 bases and J 4 bases, leaving 9 bases between the germline ends. The CDR3 is CASSSDSPDTQYF. CDR3 in DNA: TGTGCCAGCAGCTCGGACAGTCCAGATACGCAGTATTTT.

This clone was recorded only once. This chain connects TRBV7-3 to TRBJ1-2, with no clear D. Germline V CDR1 and CDR2: SGHTA, FQGTGA. This CDR3 region has 10 residues. Trimming left V 5 bases short and J 5 bases short, with 3 bases between. The DNA of the CDR3 is TGTGCCAGCAGCCAATATGGCTACACCTTC. Its translation is CASSQYGYTF.

The rearrangement uses TRBV2 and TRBJ1-6, with TRBD1 matching 7 bases. In germline, CDR1 is SNHLY, CDR2 FYNNEI. With 6 bases clipped from V and 9 bases from J, the junction kept 8 bases outside the gene matches. This CDR3 region has 14 residues. CDR3 DNA: TGTGCCAGCAGACGAGGGGGCCTGGCTTCACCCCTCCACTTT. Protein: CASRRGGLASPLHF. Variable domain in full (rest from reference TRBV2 and TRBJ1-6): EPEVTQTPSHQVTQMGQEVILRCVPISNHLYFYWYRQILGQKVEFLVSFYNNEISEKSEIFDDQFSVERPDGSNFTLKIRSTKLEDSAMYFCASRRGGLASPLHFGNGTRLTVT.

The gene calls are TRBV18 and TRBJ2-1, with TRBD1 as a possible D gene (5 bases). The CDR3 length is 14 residues. Trimming cost V 1 base and J 6 bases, with 10 bases left between them. Germline V gene data show CDR1 as KGHSH and CDR2 as LQKENI. This chain's CDR3 is CASSPLIQGNEQFF. CDR3 sequence (DNA): TGTGCCAGCTCACCACTGATCCAGGGCAATGAGCAGTTCTTC.

This clone was observed a single time. This sequence joins TRBV9 and TRBJ2-3; the match to TRBD2 covers 8 bases. Germline V lookup: CDR1 SGDLS, CDR2 YYNGEE. The CDR3 contains 16 residues. V shed 0 bases and J 3 bases; nucleotides not matched to a gene: 6. The CDR3 DNA reads TGTGCCAGCAGCGTAGTCTTAGCGGGGAGTACAGATACGCAGTATTTT. Its protein product is CASSVVLAGSTDTQYF. The full variable domain, its missing parts supplied by reference TRBV9 and TRBJ2-3, is DSGVTQTPKHLITATGQRVTLRCSPRSGDLSVYWYQQSLDQGLQFLIQYYNGEERAKGNILERFSAQQFPDLHSELNLSSLELGDSALYFCASSVVLAGSTDTQYFGPGTRLTVL.

A note on this clone: This CDR3 is also generated by other DNA sequences in the sample. The chain is built from TRBV18 and TRBJ1-5; 10 positions agree with TRBD1. Germline loops: CDR1 KGHSH, CDR2 LQKENI. V lost 3 bases to trimming and J lost 2 bases; unmatched junction nucleotides: 1. The CDR3 extends over 15 amino acids. The CDR3 nucleotides are TGTGCCAGCTCACCCGGGACAGGGGGCAATCAGCCCCAGCATTTT. Translating gives CASSPGTGGNQPQHF.

V gene TRBV24-1 combines with J gene TRBJ2-2; no reliable D call. Germline CDR1 reads KGHDR; CDR2 reads SFDVKD. This CDR3 is 12 amino acids long. V was trimmed by 9 bases and J by 7 bases, leaving 11 bases between them. This chain's CDR3 is CATRDTSGELFF. In DNA, the CDR3 is TGTGCCACCCGCGATACGAGCGGGGAGCTGTTTTTT.

The V gene is TRBV18, the J gene TRBJ2-1, with D possibly TRBD1 on 5 matching bases. Deletions cut 0 bases from V and 8 bases from J, with 8 bases between. Germline CDR1 is KGHSH and CDR2 is LQKENI. CDR3 length equals 13 residues. DNA of the CDR3: TGTGCCAGCTCACCACCGGAAGGGGATGAGCAGTTCTTC. As protein: CASSPPEGDEQFF. Based on the CDR3 plus reference TRBV18 and TRBJ2-1, the full variable domain is NAGVMQNPRHLVRRRGQEARLRCSPMKGHSHVYWYRQLPEEGLKFMVYLQKENIIDESGMPKERFSAEFPKEGPSILRIQQVVRGDSAAYFCASSPPEGDEQFFGPGTRLTVL.

The rearrangement links TRBV7-6 to TRBJ1-4; 8 bases map to TRBD1. The CDR3 covers 15 residues. Unmatched junction bases numbered 10, after V lost 5 bases and J lost 8 bases. Per the germline V gene, CDR1 is SGHVS and CDR2 is FNYEAQ. The chain's CDR3 is CASSERTGFEEKLFF. CDR3 DNA sequence: TGTGCCAGCAGCGAACGGACAGGGTTCGAAGAAAAACTGTTTTTT.

As to this clone: One junction end does not reproduce the germline sequence, and a read error may be involved. The chain uses TRBV4-1 and TRBJ2-2; D is possibly TRBD2 (6 bases). In germline, CDR1 is MGHRA, CDR2 YSYEKL. The CDR3 is made up of 16 amino acids. The CDR3 DNA reads TGCGCCAGCAGCCAAGAGGGGGGTGGCGGCACCGGGGAGTTGTTTTTT. Translation: CASSQEGGGGTGELFF.

This chain uses TRBV25-1 with TRBJ2-3; 9 bases match TRBD2. CDR3 length: 16 amino acids. V dropped 3 bases and J dropped 2; count of bases not matched to a gene: 6. The V gene's germline CDR1 is MGHDK and CDR2 SYGVNS. This chain's CDR3 is CASSEGLARLTDTQYF. Here the CDR3 DNA reads TGTGCCAGCAGTGAGGGACTAGCTCGACTCACAGATACGCAGTATTTT.

The CDR3 here is CARLAGGFWDEQFF. The CDR3 nucleotides read TGCGCCAGACTAGCGGGGGGTTTTTGGGATGAGCAGTTCTTC. This chain links TRBV10-1 with TRBJ2-1; 12 positions agree with TRBD2. CDR3 length: 14 amino acids. Unmatched junction bases numbered 8, after V lost 9 bases and J lost 8 bases. CDR1 and CDR2 from the germline V gene are WNHNN and SYGVQD (reference sequence).

Comments on this clone: This may be a read error, as it is one base from a much larger clone. The sample holds other DNA sequences that translate to the same CDR3. The genes are TRBV10-2 and TRBJ1-1; the D gene is possibly TRBD1 (6 bases). CDR3 length equals 13 residues. Trimming shortened V by 5 bases and J by 1 base, and 8 bases separated the two germline ends. Germline CDR1 and CDR2: WSHSY and SAAADI. CDR3 nucleotide sequence: TGCGCCAGCAGTCCGACAGGGAACACTGAAGCTTTCTTT. This sequence encodes CASSPTGNTEAFF.

The J gene is TRBJ1-2, the V gene TRBV29-1, with 9 bases matching TRBD1. V was clipped by 1 base and J by 7 bases; unmatched bases: 4. From germline, CDR1 is SQVTM and CDR2 ANQGSEA. The CDR3 is made up of 13 amino acids. Here the CDR3 reads CSVEGTGAPGYTF. CDR3 bases: TGCAGCGTTGAAGGGACAGGGGCACCTGGCTACACCTTC.

The chain employs TRBV4-3 and TRBJ2-1; 12 bases match TRBD2. Germline V lookup: CDR1 LGHNA, CDR2 YSLEER. The CDR3 runs to 18 residues. Unmatched junction bases numbered 11, after V lost 1 base and J lost 7 bases. CDR3 residues: CASSQVLPPSGGVNEQFF. CDR3 bases: TGCGCCAGCAGCCAAGTCCTTCCGCCTAGCGGGGGGGTGAATGAGCAGTTCTTC.

This clone was observed a few times. This chain links TRBV7-9 with TRBJ2-1, with 12 bases that match TRBD2. Germline V gene sequence: CDR1 SEHNR, CDR2 FQNEAQ (reference sequence). CDR3 length: 15 amino acids. V lost 5 bases, J lost 6 bases, and 5 bases stayed unmatched. CDR3 nucleotide sequence: TGTGCCAGCAGCCCACTAGCGGGGGGATCCAATGAGCAGTTCTTC. This codes for CASSPLAGGSNEQFF.

This rearrangement joins TRBV12-3 or TRBV12-4 to TRBJ2-5; 8 bases are a match to TRBD2. This CDR3 is built from 13 residues. V was pared by 3 bases and J by 10 bases, with 7 bases of the junction left unmatched. The CDR3 region has the DNA TGTGCCAGCAGTTTTGCGAGCGGGGGAGGCCAGTACTTC. It is translated as CASSFASGGGQYF.

V is TRBV10-3 and J is TRBJ1-2, with 8 positions matching TRBD1. The CDR3 length is 16 residues. CDR1 is ENHRY, CDR2 SYGVKD, per germline. J lost 5 bases, V lost 2 bases, and 10 bases had no gene match. CDR3 region: CAISENPDRASYGYTF. As DNA, the CDR3 is TGTGCCATCAGTGAGAACCCGGACAGGGCTTCTTATGGCTACACCTTC.